This T cell receptor (beta chain) originates from a study of identical twins. Each CDR3 protein gets one entry after TCRdb re-called the 5' RACE reads with MiXCR. The data hold roughly 1.6 million distinct CDR3 sequences, with under 35% observed a single time. Trimming removed 2 bases from V and 7 bases from J, with 9 bases in between. The germline V gene encodes CDR1 SQVTM and CDR2 ANQGSEA. The CDR3 spans 12 residues. This receptor was identified in a newborn girl in good health. The chain is built from TRBV29-1 and TRBJ2-1; D not resolved. Sample: cord blood. This CDR3 is CSVELEGNEQFF. The CDR3 nucleotides read TGCAGCGTTGAACTCGAAGGGAATGAGCAGTTCTTC.